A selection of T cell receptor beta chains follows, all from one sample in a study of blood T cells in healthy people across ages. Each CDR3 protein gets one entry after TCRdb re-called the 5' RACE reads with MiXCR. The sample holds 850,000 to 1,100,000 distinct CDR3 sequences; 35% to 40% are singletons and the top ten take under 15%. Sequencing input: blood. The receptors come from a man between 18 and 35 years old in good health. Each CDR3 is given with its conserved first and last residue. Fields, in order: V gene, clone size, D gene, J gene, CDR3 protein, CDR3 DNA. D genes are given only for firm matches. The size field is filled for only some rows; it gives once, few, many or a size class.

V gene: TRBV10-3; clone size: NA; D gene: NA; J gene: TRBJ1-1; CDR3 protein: CAISEAGAENTEAFF; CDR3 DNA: TGTGCCATCAGTGAGGCCGGGGCCGAGAACACTGAAGCTTTCTTT
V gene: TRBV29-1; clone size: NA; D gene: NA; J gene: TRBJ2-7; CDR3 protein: CSVVTRTNNEQYF; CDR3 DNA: TGCAGCGTTGTGACCAGGACCAACAATGAGCAGTACTTC
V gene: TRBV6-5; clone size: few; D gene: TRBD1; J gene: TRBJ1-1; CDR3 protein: CASRETGRYEAFF; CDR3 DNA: TGTGCCAGCAGGGAGACAGGGAGGTATGAAGCTTTCTTT
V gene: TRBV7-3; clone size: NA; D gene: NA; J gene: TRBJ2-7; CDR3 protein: CASSPSAGPSYEQYF; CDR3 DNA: TGTGCCAGCAGCCCCTCCGCGGGCCCCTCCTACGAGCAGTACTTC
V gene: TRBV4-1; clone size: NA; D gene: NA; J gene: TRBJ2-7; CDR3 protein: CASSQELGPYEQYF; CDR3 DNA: TGCGCCAGCAGCCAAGAACTTGGCCCCTACGAGCAGTACTTC
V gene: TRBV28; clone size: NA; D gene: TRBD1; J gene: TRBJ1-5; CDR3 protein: CASSLYRTGQPQHF; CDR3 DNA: TGTGCCAGCAGTTTATATCGGACAGGACAGCCCCAGCATTTT
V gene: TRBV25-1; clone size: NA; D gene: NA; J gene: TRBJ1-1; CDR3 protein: CASRGNQEAFF; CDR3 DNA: TGTGCCAGCAGGGGAAATCAAGAAGCTTTCTTT
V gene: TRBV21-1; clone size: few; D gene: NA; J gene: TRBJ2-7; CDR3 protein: CASDEYQGQGPWDEQYF; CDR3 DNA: TGTGCCAGCGACGAATATCAGGGACAGGGGCCTTGGGACGAGCAGTACTTC
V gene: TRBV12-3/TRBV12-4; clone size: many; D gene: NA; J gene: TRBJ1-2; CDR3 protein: CASSRKRTSGYTF; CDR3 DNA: TGTGCCAGCAGTCGGAAACGGACCTCCGGCTACACCTTC
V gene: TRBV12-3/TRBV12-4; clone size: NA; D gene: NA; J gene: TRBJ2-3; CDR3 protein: CASSFGHSGTDTQYF; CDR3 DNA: TGTGCCAGCAGTTTCGGTCATTCGGGCACAGATACGCAGTATTTT